This T cell receptor beta chain was sequenced in a study of T-cell memory formation after mild COVID-19. With regard to this clonotype: As yet, its antigen is unknown.

A 5'RACE reaction primed in the constant segment made cDNA libraries of TCR alpha and TCR beta, and these carried sample barcodes and UMIs. TCRdb reprocessed the 5' RACE reads via MiXCR and lists one record per CDR3 protein. This table holds 300,000 to 400,000 distinct CDR3 sequences, more than 15% found once. The CDR3 runs 13 residues. CDR1 SGHRS and CDR2 YFSETQ come from the germline V gene. V was clipped by 5 bases and J by 0 bases, with 8 bases between them. Study conclusions and caveats: Largely, contracting CD4+ clones fell within CM and EM, and contracting CD8+ clones within EMRA.

The TCR comes from a man younger than 30 who had mild COVID-19 (a few samples of this study predate the infection). Cell type and time point are not known. V and J are TRBV5-1 and TRBJ2-5, with D unresolved. The sample consisted of PBMCs or a T cell subset sorted from them (not recorded which). This CDR3 reads CASRPGNQETQYF. The CDR3 DNA follows: TGCGCCAGCAGACCGGGTAACCAAGAGACCCAGTACTTC.